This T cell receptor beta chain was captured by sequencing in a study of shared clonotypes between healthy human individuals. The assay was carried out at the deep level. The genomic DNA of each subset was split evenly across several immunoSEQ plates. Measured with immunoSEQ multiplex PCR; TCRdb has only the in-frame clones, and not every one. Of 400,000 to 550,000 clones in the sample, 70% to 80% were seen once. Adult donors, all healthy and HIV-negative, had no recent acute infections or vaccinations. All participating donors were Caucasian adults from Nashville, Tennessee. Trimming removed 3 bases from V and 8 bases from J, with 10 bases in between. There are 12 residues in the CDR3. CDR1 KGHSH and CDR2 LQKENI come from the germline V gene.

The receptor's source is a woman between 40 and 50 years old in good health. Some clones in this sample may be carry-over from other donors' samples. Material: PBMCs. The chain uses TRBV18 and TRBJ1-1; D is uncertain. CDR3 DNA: TGTGCCAGCTCACCGGGGAGACTAGAAGCTTTCTTT. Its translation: CASSPGRLEAFF.